The sequence of this T cell receptor beta chain was determined in a study of post-analysis software for immune sequencing data. Turning to the study itself: Relapsing-remitting, secondary progressive and progressive-relapsing forms of multiple sclerosis all featured among disease courses. Study observations and caveats: Comparison with controls showed significantly lower normalized Chao1 diversity in multiple sclerosis patients. Five or six TRBV segments, TRBV5-6, TRBV5-1 and TRBV20-1 among them, were found more frequent in patients than controls.

About this clonotype itself: Antigen specificity is unknown.

Germline CDR1 reads LGHDT; CDR2 reads YNNKEL (reference sequence). The CDR3 runs to 16 residues. V lost 3 bases to trimming and J lost 1 base, with 15 bases between them. Tagging with unique molecular identifiers was a feature of the TCR beta cDNA libraries. TCRdb reprocessed the PCR reads with MiXCR, giving one entry per CDR3 protein. The sample includes roughly 800,000 distinct CDR3 sequences, under 60% of them seen just once. The sequence was obtained from a girl aged 5 to 17 with multiple sclerosis. The V call is TRBV3-1, the J call TRBJ1-1; D is undetermined. The sample comprised blood. This CDR3 is CASSHTTGGRNTEAFF. CDR3 DNA: TGTGCCAGCAGCCACACAACTGGAGGGAGGAACACTGAAGCTTTCTTT.